This T cell receptor beta chain was obtained from a study of OX40 agonist ivuxolimab in advanced cancers. CDR1 and CDR2 (germline): SGHRS, YFSETQ. CDR3 length: 12 residues. V lost 4 bases and J lost 8, with 10 bases in between. Assay used: immunoSEQ multiplex PCR; TCRdb lists only in-frame clones, some missing. This sample has 9,500 to 12,000 clones; roughly 80% occur once, and the top ten carry under 11%. This clone has only one observation. This material consisted of CD4+ or CD8+ T cells sorted from blood, taken in a trial of the OX40 agonist ivuxolimab. The source is an adult with an advanced solid tumor such as melanoma, head and neck, liver or kidney cancer. The V and J genes are TRBV5-1 and TRBJ2-1; D gene unclear. The CDR3 loop reads CASSGASYEQFF. In DNA, the CDR3 is TGCGCCAGCAGCGGAGCTTCCTATGAGCAGTTCTTC.